Presented here are 13 T cell receptor beta chains from one specimen sequenced in a study of blood T cell repertoires in COVID-19. The method was immunoSEQ multiplex PCR; TCRdb's version includes in-frame clones alone and lacks a portion of them. The data show 150,000 or so clones, with more than 75% seen just once and around 1.2% held by the top ten. The sequenced sample was PBMCs or T cells enriched from blood (not recorded which). Receptors were obtained from a human donor with acute COVID-19. The donor label of this sample is uncertain.

The rearrangement uses TRBV5-1 and TRBJ2-3; 7 bases map to TRBD1. With 5 bases clipped from V and 2 bases from J, the junction kept 2 bases outside the gene matches. CDR1 and CDR2 from the germline V gene are SGHRS and YFSETQ. The CDR3 totals 13 residues. In nucleotides, the CDR3 is TGCGCCAGCAGGACAGGGCCCACAGATACGCAGTATTTT. Residues: CASRTGPTDTQYF.

This chain connects TRBV5-4 to TRBJ1-1, with 7 positions matching TRBD1. Germline-derived CDR1 and CDR2 are SGHNT and YYREEE (reference sequence). The V segment lost 0 bases and the J segment 1 base; nucleotides outside the gene matches: 12. The CDR3 has 18 amino acids. The CDR3 coding sequence is TGTGCCAGCAGCTTGGCGGGTTGGGACAGAAGATCGAACACTGAAGCTTTCTTT. This translates into CASSLAGWDRRSNTEAFF.

The chain uses TRBV5-1 and TRBJ2-5; perhaps TRBD1 as D (6 bases). Trimming cost V 3 bases and J 4 bases, with 19 bases left between them. CDR3 length equals 16 residues. Germline V gene sequence: CDR1 SGHRS, CDR2 YFSETQ. The CDR3 nucleotides read TGCGCCAGCAGCTATACTACTGACAGGTGGGGAGAGACCCAGTACTTC. This encodes CASSYTTDRWGETQYF.

V gene TRBV3-1 (or the pseudogene TRBV3-2) combines with J gene TRBJ2-2; TRBD2 matches 8 bases. The length of the CDR3 is 15 residues. Germline CDR1 and CDR2: LGHDT and YNNKEL (reference sequence). V lost 1 base to trimming and J lost 4 bases; unmatched junction nucleotides: 2. The CDR3 loop reads CASSQVTSGTGELFF. CDR3 bases: TGTGCCAGCAGCCAAGTAACTAGCGGCACCGGGGAGCTGTTTTTT.

This rearrangement joins TRBV11-2 to TRBJ2-2; a weak D match, TRBD2 (5 bases). With 5 bases removed from V and 2 bases from J, the gap between germline ends came to 9 bases. CDR1 and CDR2 (germline): SGHAT, FQNNGV. The CDR3 runs to 14 residues. CDR3 region: CASSPRLNTGELFF. The CDR3 DNA reads TGTGCCAGCAGCCCCCGACTAAACACCGGGGAGCTGTTTTTT.

The rearrangement uses TRBV7-8 and TRBJ1-5; 8 bases match TRBD1. Trimming cost V 4 bases and J 2 bases; bases outside gene matches: 4. The CDR3 runs 15 residues. The germline V gene encodes CDR1 SGHVS and CDR2 FQNEAQ. The CDR3 bases are TGTGCCAGCAGCTACCGGGACAGGCGCAATCAGCCCCAGCATTTT. Translating gives CASSYRDRRNQPQHF.

This sequence joins TRBV7-8 and TRBJ1-5, with D maybe TRBD1 (6 bases). The CDR3 contains 15 residues. Germline V gene data show CDR1 as SGHVS and CDR2 as FQNEAQ. Trimming took 2 bases from V and 4 from J, leaving 12 bases between them. The DNA for the CDR3 is TGTGCCAGCAGCTTATACCAGGGGTTGAATCAGCCCCAGCATTTT. Its translation: CASSLYQGLNQPQHF.

This clone has only one observation. The chain employs TRBV7-9 and TRBJ1-1, with 7 nucleotides matching TRBD1. Germline V lookup: CDR1 SEHNR, CDR2 FQNEAQ (reference sequence). V lost 6 bases to trimming and J lost 0 bases; unmatched junction nucleotides: 13. The CDR3 is 17 amino acids. The CDR3: CASSYPISGTVNTEAFF. The CDR3 DNA follows: TGTGCCAGCAGTTACCCGATCTCCGGGACAGTGAACACTGAAGCTTTCTTT.

The V and J genes are TRBV5-8 and TRBJ1-5; no reliable D call. Trimming cost V 7 bases and J 7 bases, with 12 bases left between them. The CDR3 totals 12 residues. Per germline, CDR1 SGHTS and CDR2 YDEGEE. CDR3 sequence: CASLGREQPQHF. The CDR3 coding sequence is TGTGCCAGCCTTGGGAGGGAGCAGCCCCAGCATTTT.

This rearrangement joins TRBV5-6 to TRBJ2-3, with 9 bases identical to TRBD2. The V gene's germline CDR1 is SGHDT and CDR2 YYEEEE. V lost 4 bases, J lost 1 base, and 7 bases stayed unmatched. The CDR3 loop spans 16 amino acids. The CDR3 protein is CASSPLRGGRTDTQYF. Written as DNA, the CDR3 is TGTGCCAGCAGCCCCCTGCGGGGGGGCCGCACAGATACGCAGTATTTT.

This clone has just a few counts. Germline and junction disagree at one end, which may indicate a read error. The J gene is TRBJ2-3, the V gene TRBV4-3, with 9 nucleotides matching TRBD1. Germline CDR1 reads LGHNA; CDR2 reads YSLEER. CDR3 size: 12 residues. The CDR3 is CASSLGGDRVDF. CDR3 sequence (DNA): TGCGCCAGCAGCCTAGGAGGGGACAGGGTGGATTTT.

V usage is TRBV7-3 and J usage is TRBJ1-4; weak D call: TRBD1 (5 bases). CDR1 is SGHTA and CDR2 is FQGTGA in the germline V gene. The length of the CDR3 is 16 residues. Trimming left V 5 bases short and J 1 base short, with 14 bases between. The CDR3 DNA sequence: TGTGCCAGCAGCGTGCAAGGAGGGGTAACTAATGAAAAACTGTTTTTT. This codes for CASSVQGGVTNEKLFF.

This clone was detected only a few times. The chain employs TRBV6-1 and TRBJ1-5; D is perhaps TRBD1 (5 bases). The CDR3 consists of 14 residues. Trimming took off 3 bases at V and 6 bases at J, with 12 bases between the two ends. Germline V lookup: CDR1 MNHNS, CDR2 SASEGT. The CDR3 nucleotides are TGTGCCAGCAGTGACCAGGGACTGCCTCAGCCCCAGCATTTT. It specifies CASSDQGLPQPQHF.